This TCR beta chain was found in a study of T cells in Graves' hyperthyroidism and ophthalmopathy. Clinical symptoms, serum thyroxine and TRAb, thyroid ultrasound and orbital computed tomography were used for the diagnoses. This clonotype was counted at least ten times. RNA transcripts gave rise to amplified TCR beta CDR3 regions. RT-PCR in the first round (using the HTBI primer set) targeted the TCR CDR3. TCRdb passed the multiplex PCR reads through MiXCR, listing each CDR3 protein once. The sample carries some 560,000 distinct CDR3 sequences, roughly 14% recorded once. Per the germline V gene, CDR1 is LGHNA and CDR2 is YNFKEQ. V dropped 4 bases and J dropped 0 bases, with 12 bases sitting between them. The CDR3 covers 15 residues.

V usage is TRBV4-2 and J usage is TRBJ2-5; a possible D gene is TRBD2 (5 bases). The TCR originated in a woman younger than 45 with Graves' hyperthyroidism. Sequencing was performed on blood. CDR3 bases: TGTGCCAGCAGCCCCTCACTGCGGGACCAAGAGACCCAGTACTTC. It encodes CASSPSLRDQETQYF.